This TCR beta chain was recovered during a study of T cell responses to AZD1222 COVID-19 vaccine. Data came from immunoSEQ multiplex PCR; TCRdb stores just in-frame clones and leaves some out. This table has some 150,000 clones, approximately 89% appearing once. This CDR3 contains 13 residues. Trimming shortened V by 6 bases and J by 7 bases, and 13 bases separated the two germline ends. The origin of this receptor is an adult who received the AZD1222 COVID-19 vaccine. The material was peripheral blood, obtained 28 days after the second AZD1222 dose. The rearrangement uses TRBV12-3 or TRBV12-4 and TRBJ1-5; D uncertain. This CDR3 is CASRPSPDQPQHF. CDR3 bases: TGTGCCAGCAGGCCTAGCCCGGACCAGCCCCAGCATTTT.